The source of this TCR beta chain is a study of blood T cell repertoires in COVID-19. Study-wide context: Samples taken during acute and convalescent COVID-19 were collected in the United States, Italy and Spain. Sources were T cells, B-cell-depleted T cells, or PBMCs; the material itself was cDNA or gDNA.

V lost 9 bases and J lost 0; bases outside the gene matches: 8. CDR1 is MDHEN and CDR2 is SYDVKM in the germline V gene. This CDR3 comprises 15 residues. Only in-frame clones appear in the TCRdb table, and some are missing; sequencing was by immunoSEQ multiplex PCR. In the table there are over 30,000 clones, about nine tenths of which are singletons. The TCR sequence derives from a man between 65 and 80 years old with acute or convalescent COVID-19. The sequencing input was peripheral blood. V is TRBV28 and J is TRBJ1-5; TRBD1 agrees at 7 bases. The CDR3 sequence is CASRQGDHSNQPQHF. The CDR3 bases are TGTGCCAGTCGACAGGGAGATCATAGCAATCAGCCCCAGCATTTT. Based on the CDR3 plus reference TRBV28 and TRBJ1-5, the full variable domain is DVKVTQSSRYLVKRTGEKVFLECVQDMDHENMFWYRQDPGLGLRLIYFSYDVKMKEKGDIPEGYSVSREKKERFSLILESASTNQTSMYLCASRQGDHSNQPQHFGDGTRLSIL.